What follows are 8 T cell receptor beta chains derived from one specimen sequenced in a study of T cell responses to AZD1222 COVID-19 vaccine. TCRdb's copy holds only in-frame clones and misses some; the assay was immunoSEQ multiplex PCR. The table has about 86,000 clones, about 88% seen once. The sample in question was peripheral blood, obtained on day 0 of AZD1222 vaccination. The receptors originated from an adult in good health.

The genes are TRBV28 and TRBJ2-1; 15 bases align to TRBD2. V shed 8 bases and J 0 bases; nucleotides not matched to a gene: 5. Per the germline V gene, CDR1 is MDHEN and CDR2 is SYDVKM. This CDR3 has 17 residues. The CDR3 sequence: CASGLAGGGRSYNEQFF. Here the CDR3 DNA reads TGTGCCAGCGGACTAGCGGGAGGGGGGCGCTCCTACAATGAGCAGTTCTTC.

The chain carries TRBV5-1 and TRBJ2-1, with unresolved D. The V gene lost 0 bases and the J gene lost 11 bases, with 12 bases spanning the gap. The germline V gene encodes CDR1 SGHRS and CDR2 YFSETQ. This CDR3 contains 13 residues. CDR3 DNA sequence: TGCGCCAGCAGCTTGGAAACCATACAACAGCAGTTCTTC. As protein: CASSLETIQQQFF.

V gene TRBV7-8 combines with J gene TRBJ1-6; tentatively, D is TRBD1 (5 bases). Trimming pared 1 base from V and 10 bases from J, leaving 20 bases between. The CDR3 sequence is 17 residues long. Germline lookup yields CDR1 SGHVS and CDR2 FQNEAQ. As DNA, the CDR3 is TGTGCCAGCAGCTTAGGAGGCGGCATAGGGGAAAGGTCACCCCTCCACTTT. The encoded protein is CASSLGGGIGERSPLHF.

The chain employs TRBV2 and TRBJ1-5; tentatively, D is TRBD1 (5 bases). Germline CDR1 reads SNHLY; CDR2 reads FYNNEI. The ends were cut back, 6 bases at V and 0 bases at J, with 9 bases in the middle. The length of the CDR3 is 14 residues. The CDR3 DNA sequence: TGTGCCAGCAGATACGGGACTAGCAATCAGCCCCAGCATTTT. The encoded protein is CASRYGTSNQPQHF.

The DNA of the CDR3 is TGTGCCAGCAGTGAACTACAGGGGGGTGAGCAGTACTTC. Protein product: CASSELQGGEQYF. The chain recombines TRBV2 with TRBJ2-7; 8 nucleotides align to TRBD1. V gave up 2 bases and J gave up 7 bases; unmatched junction bases: 4. CDR3 length: 13 residues. Germline assignment: CDR1 SNHLY and CDR2 FYNNEI.

The rearrangement uses TRBV21-1 and TRBJ1-2. TRBV21-1 is a known pseudogene. There are 15 residues in the CDR3. CDR3 sequence reads: CASSEKGGLSYGYTF. In DNA, the CDR3 is TGTGCCAGCAGCGAAAAGGGGGGCCTTTCCTATGGCTACACCTTC.

The rearrangement joins TRBV28 to TRBJ1-5; no definite D call. Germline V lookup: CDR1 MDHEN, CDR2 SYDVKM. The CDR3 extends over 14 amino acids. V lost 4 bases and J lost 6, with 13 bases in between. The CDR3 protein is CASSSLQVPQPQHF. CDR3 in DNA: TGTGCCAGCAGTTCACTTCAGGTGCCTCAGCCCCAGCATTTT.

The chain carries TRBV18 and TRBJ2-7; 11 bases line up with TRBD1. The CDR3 is 18 residues long. Losses at the gene ends were 3 bases for V and 3 bases for J; bases not matched to a gene: 13. CDR1 is KGHSH and CDR2 is LQKENI in the germline V gene. This CDR3 reads CASSPPGTGGISSYEQYF. In DNA form, the CDR3 reads TGTGCCAGCTCACCCCCCGGGACAGGGGGAATTAGTAGCTACGAGCAGTACTTC. The complete variable domain, with remaining parts taken from reference TRBV18 and TRBJ2-7, reads NAGVMQNPRHLVRRRGQEARLRCSPMKGHSHVYWYRQLPEEGLKFMVYLQKENIIDESGMPKERFSAEFPKEGPSILRIQQVVRGDSAAYFCASSPPGTGGISSYEQYFGPGTRLTVT.